The 16 T cell receptor beta chains in this list originate from one sample, sequenced in a study of blood T cell repertoires in COVID-19. Data came from immunoSEQ multiplex PCR; TCRdb stores just in-frame clones and leaves some out. The sample records 120,000 or so clones, roughly four fifths being singletons. Sample: peripheral blood. These receptors all stem from a woman aged 55-70 years with acute or convalescent COVID-19.

The chain employs TRBV6-5 and TRBJ2-1; the D gene is possibly TRBD2 (5 bases). This CDR3 is 13 amino acids long. V lost 6 bases, J lost 4 bases, and 10 bases lay in between. CDR1 is MNHEY, CDR2 SVGAGI, per germline. CDR3 in amino acids: CASSILGYNEQFF. CDR3 nucleotide sequence: TGTGCCAGCAGCATACTAGGGTACAATGAGCAGTTCTTC.

This clone has only one observation. The V gene is TRBV5-1, the J gene TRBJ1-2, with TRBD1 matching over 9 bases. The length of the CDR3 is 16 residues. The J segment lost 5 bases and the V segment lost 3 bases, leaving 11 bases of the junction unmatched. From germline, CDR1 is SGHRS and CDR2 YFSETQ. The CDR3 reads CASSYTGTGPTYGYTF. As DNA, the CDR3 is TGCGCCAGCAGCTACACCGGGACAGGGCCTACGTATGGCTACACCTTC. Based on the CDR3 plus reference TRBV5-1 and TRBJ1-2, the full variable domain is KAGVTQTPRYLIKTRGQQVTLSCSPISGHRSVSWYQQTPGQGLQFLFEYFSETQRNKGNFPGRFSGRQFSNSRSEMNVSTLELGDSALYLCASSYTGTGPTYGYTFGSGTRLTVV.

The chain carries TRBV18 and TRBJ2-7; 12 bases match TRBD1. Germline values: CDR1 KGHSH, CDR2 LQKENI. V lost 3 bases and J lost 6; bases outside the gene matches: 9. This CDR3 region has 16 residues. For the CDR3, the DNA is TGTGCCAGCTCACCGACACTCGGGACAGGGGGCGCCGAGCAGTACTTC. It specifies CASSPTLGTGGAEQYF.

The chain recombines TRBV16 with TRBJ1-2; D remains ambiguous. This CDR3 has 14 residues. V shed 0 bases and J shed 3 bases, with 8 bases lying between them. Germline loops: CDR1 KGHSY, CDR2 FQNENV. The CDR3 loop reads CASSQSMQDYGYTF. As DNA, the CDR3 is TGTGCCAGCAGCCAATCGATGCAGGACTATGGCTACACCTTC. The whole variable domain, filled in from reference TRBV16 and TRBJ1-2, reads GEEVAQTPKHLVRGEGQKAKLYCAPIKGHSYVFWYQQVLKNEFKFLISFQNENVFDETGMPKERFSAKCLPNSPCSLEIQATKLEDSAVYFCASSQSMQDYGYTFGSGTRLTVV.

V usage is TRBV7-2 and J usage is TRBJ2-3, with 12 bases aligning to TRBD2. In germline, CDR1 is SGHTA, CDR2 FQGNSA. Trimming took 0 bases from V and 5 from J; bases not matched to a gene: 3. The CDR3 is 16 amino acids. The DNA of the CDR3 is TGTGCCAGCAGCTTAGCGCTAGCGGGGGGGCAAGATACGCAGTATTTT. This translates into CASSLALAGGQDTQYF.

This clone was recorded only once. The J gene is TRBJ2-1, the V gene TRBV24-1; weak D call: TRBD2 (7 bases). This CDR3 is built from 19 residues. The V end lost 6 bases, the J end lost 5 bases, and 28 bases lay between the germline ends. Germline CDR1 reads KGHDR; CDR2 reads SFDVKD. CDR3: CATSPSQGRSSGQDNEQFF. The CDR3 DNA reads as TGTGCCACCAGTCCTTCGCAGGGGAGGTCTAGCGGACAAGACAATGAGCAGTTCTTC.

This rearrangement joins TRBV10-1 to TRBJ1-4; no firm D call. V lost 8 bases and J 3 bases, leaving 16 bases between the germline ends. This CDR3 contains 15 residues. The V gene's germline CDR1 is WNHNN and CDR2 SYGVQD (reference sequence). The CDR3 nucleotides read TGCGCCAGCGATGGTTGGAGTAAGCCTAATGAAAAACTGTTTTTT. Translation: CASDGWSKPNEKLFF.

The rearrangement links TRBV18 to TRBJ1-2; D gene unclear. The V end lost 4 bases, the J end lost 1 base, and 7 bases lay between the germline ends. The CDR3 consists of 13 residues. The germline V gene has CDR1 KGHSH and CDR2 LQKENI. CDR3 coding DNA: TGTGCCAGCTCACAAGATAGTAACTATGGCTACACCTTC. It specifies CASSQDSNYGYTF.

The gene calls are TRBV5-4 and TRBJ1-6; D remains unclear. The CDR3 extends over 14 amino acids. Trimming left V 0 bases short and J 8 bases short, with 9 bases between. Germline CDR1 is SGHNT and CDR2 is YYREEE (reference sequence). The CDR3 bases are TGTGCCAGCAGCTTGGGCGGAGGCGATTCACCCCTCCACTTT. Its protein is CASSLGGGDSPLHF.

V usage is TRBV7-3 and J usage is TRBJ2-1, with a weak D call TRBD2 (6 bases). Germline values: CDR1 SGHTA, CDR2 FQGTGA. Trimming left V 5 bases short and J 10 bases short, with 18 bases between. CDR3 length: 14 residues. The CDR3 loop reads CASSPPGTGTEQFF. The CDR3 region has the DNA TGTGCCAGCAGCCCCCCCGGGACTGGGACCGAGCAGTTCTTC.

The chain has TRBV28 and TRBJ1-2; D ambiguous. Germline CDR1 MDHEN, CDR2 SYDVKM. With 2 bases removed from V and 1 base from J, the gap between germline ends came to 8 bases. The CDR3 covers 14 residues. CDR3 sequence: CASSLLQINYGYTF. DNA of the CDR3: TGTGCCAGCAGTTTACTCCAGATTAACTATGGCTACACCTTC.

The chain is built from TRBV3-1 (or the pseudogene TRBV3-2) and TRBJ1-1, with 7 positions matching TRBD1. V lost 3 bases, J lost 6 bases, and 7 bases stayed unmatched. CDR3 length: 14 amino acids. Looked up from germline, CDR1 is LGHDT and CDR2 is YNNKEL (reference sequence). Here the CDR3 reads CASSQGQWGAEAFF. The CDR3 DNA is TGTGCCAGCAGCCAGGGACAGTGGGGCGCTGAAGCTTTCTTT.

V usage is TRBV6-2 or TRBV6-3 and J usage is TRBJ1-2; 8 positions match TRBD1. CDR1 is MNHEY, CDR2 SVGEGT, per germline. This CDR3 is 15 amino acids long. The trim removed 5 bases at V and 5 bases at J, leaving 10 bases unmatched. In DNA form, the CDR3 reads TGTGCCAGCAGTGTCATCGGACAGGGACGGTATGGCTACACCTTC. It translates to CASSVIGQGRYGYTF.

In its sample, this clone was seen a few times. The chain employs TRBV5-4 and TRBJ2-1; 8 bases are shared with TRBD1. This CDR3 comprises 15 residues. CDR1 and CDR2 from the germline V gene are SGHNT and YYREEE (reference sequence). V gave up 0 bases and J gave up 5 bases; unmatched junction bases: 4. The DNA of the CDR3 is TGTGCCAGCAGCTTGGAAGACAGGGGCCACAATGAGCAGTTCTTC. This translates into CASSLEDRGHNEQFF.

The rearrangement links TRBV24-1 to TRBJ1-1, with 9 bases matching TRBD1. Germline values: CDR1 KGHDR, CDR2 SFDVKD. CDR3 size: 15 residues. J gave up 3 bases and V 9 bases, and 10 bases lay outside the gene matches. The DNA of the CDR3 is TGTGCCACCCGGACAGGGGCGACTTTAGACACTGAAGCTTTCTTT. Its protein is CATRTGATLDTEAFF.

The chain joins TRBV28 to TRBJ1-5; a possible D gene is TRBD1 (5 bases). V was pared by 3 bases and J by 4 bases, with 19 bases between. The CDR3 has 17 amino acids. Per the germline V gene, CDR1 is MDHEN and CDR2 is SYDVKM. The DNA of the CDR3 is TGTGCCAGCAGTTTTCGAAGGGGCCAGGGTACAAATCAGCCCCAGCATTTT. Protein: CASSFRRGQGTNQPQHF.